The subject of this entry is one T cell receptor (gamma chain). Its antigen remains unidentified. No base quality values were provided; no much bigger clone lies one nucleotide off. This same CDR3 is encoded by further DNA sequences in the sample. This entry comes from a study of Vδ1+ human thymocytes (dated by TCRdb to the late 2010s). Describing the broader study: As a data resource, the study described the mRNA-level TRG and TRD CDR3 repertoires found in highly purified Vdelta1+ thymocytes taken from young children. Earlier work had validated the multiplex-based CDR3 amplicon strategy against 5'RACE-based methods for generating CDR3 amplicons. Results the study describes overall, beyond this receptor: Donors did not cluster by age or sex, so the analyses were not stratified by age or sex. Because unexpected Vdelta2 sequences could lead to misinterpretation of bulk repertoire data, the authors recommended using highly purified populations and validating at the single-cell level. In contrast to oligoclonal peripheral blood repertoires, thymic TRG and TRD repertoires appeared to be highly polyclonal with Gaussian CDR3 length distributions. Although sort purity was high, roughly 20% of thymic TRD sequences were Vdelta2 (with a few Vdelta3), in contrast to the peripheral blood Vdelta1+ controls. Many TRG clonotypes were found to be shared between donors (up to roughly 7x10^3), whereas TRD repertoires were found to be essentially private (max roughly 120 shared).

RNA extraction was carried out with the RNeasy mini kit, and reverse transcription was then done using Superscript III. CDR3 amplicons were produced by multiplex PCR using pooled V-gene forward primers and a constant-region reverse primer with Illumina adaptor overhangs. After gel purification, the amplicons were indexed with Nextera index primers during about 8 additional PCR cycles and then purified using AMPure XP beads. Sequencing of the libraries was done on an Illumina MiSeq using paired-end 250 bp reads, dual indexing and a roughly 18% PhiX spike-in. Under the source paper's analysis protocol: Reads were quality checked with FastQC, and TRG read pairs were merged with ea-utils fastq-join. IMGT/HighV-QUEST was used to annotate sequences, retaining only productive sequences with an unambiguous V-gene assignment, and each clonotype was defined by an identical CDR3 sequence. VDJtools 1.1.1, tcR 2.2.3, Treemap and vegan Shannon diversity in R 3.4.4 were used for downstream analysis. TCRdb reanalyzed the public reads with the CATT caller, and identical DNA sequences were merged afterwards. The authors' filters were not applied to this entry. For this sample there are 9,000 or so gamma-chain clones; roughly 50% appear just once. In total, the top ten clones hold approximately 1.5% of the sample.

The germline V gene supplies CDR1 VENAVY and CDR2 YDSYNSRV. V is pruned by 1 base and J by 7 bases, leaving 4 bases of the junction without a gene match. Inclusive of the bounding cysteine and phenylalanine, the CDR3 is 12 residues long. Left in the record is the CDR3 DNA by itself, 36 bases read in frame from the first base. Thymic samples were depleted of alphabeta T cells, then CD3+ TCRVdelta1+ TCRVdelta2- thymocytes were FACS-sorted. Sorted Vdelta1+ thymocyte purity ranged from about 96% to 99.6%. Thymic specimens were obtained from several paediatric patients, aged from roughly 5 days to 15 months, who were undergoing corrective cardiac surgery. The thymic tissue was dispersed, and mononuclear cells were isolated using a Histopaque-1077 density gradient. Staining used anti-TCRVdelta1 clone TS8.2, anti-TCRVdelta2 clone B6, anti-CD3 clone HIT3a and anti-TCRalphabeta clone IP26 antibodies.

The receptor's source is a girl younger than two who had congenital heart surgery. Sequenced sample: Vdelta1+ gamma-delta thymocytes from the thymus. The intended sense of this specimen's cell subset or site label: FACS-sorted CD3+ TCRalphabeta- TCRVdelta1+ TCRVdelta2- thymocytes. Recombination linked TRGV8 to TRGJ1 or TRGJ2. No J gene was available from TCRdb, and it was assigned here by a germline match of the DNA. The CDR3 region: CATWDSSYKKLF. The DNA is as follows: TGTGCCACCTGGGATAGTAGCTATAAGAAACTCTTT.